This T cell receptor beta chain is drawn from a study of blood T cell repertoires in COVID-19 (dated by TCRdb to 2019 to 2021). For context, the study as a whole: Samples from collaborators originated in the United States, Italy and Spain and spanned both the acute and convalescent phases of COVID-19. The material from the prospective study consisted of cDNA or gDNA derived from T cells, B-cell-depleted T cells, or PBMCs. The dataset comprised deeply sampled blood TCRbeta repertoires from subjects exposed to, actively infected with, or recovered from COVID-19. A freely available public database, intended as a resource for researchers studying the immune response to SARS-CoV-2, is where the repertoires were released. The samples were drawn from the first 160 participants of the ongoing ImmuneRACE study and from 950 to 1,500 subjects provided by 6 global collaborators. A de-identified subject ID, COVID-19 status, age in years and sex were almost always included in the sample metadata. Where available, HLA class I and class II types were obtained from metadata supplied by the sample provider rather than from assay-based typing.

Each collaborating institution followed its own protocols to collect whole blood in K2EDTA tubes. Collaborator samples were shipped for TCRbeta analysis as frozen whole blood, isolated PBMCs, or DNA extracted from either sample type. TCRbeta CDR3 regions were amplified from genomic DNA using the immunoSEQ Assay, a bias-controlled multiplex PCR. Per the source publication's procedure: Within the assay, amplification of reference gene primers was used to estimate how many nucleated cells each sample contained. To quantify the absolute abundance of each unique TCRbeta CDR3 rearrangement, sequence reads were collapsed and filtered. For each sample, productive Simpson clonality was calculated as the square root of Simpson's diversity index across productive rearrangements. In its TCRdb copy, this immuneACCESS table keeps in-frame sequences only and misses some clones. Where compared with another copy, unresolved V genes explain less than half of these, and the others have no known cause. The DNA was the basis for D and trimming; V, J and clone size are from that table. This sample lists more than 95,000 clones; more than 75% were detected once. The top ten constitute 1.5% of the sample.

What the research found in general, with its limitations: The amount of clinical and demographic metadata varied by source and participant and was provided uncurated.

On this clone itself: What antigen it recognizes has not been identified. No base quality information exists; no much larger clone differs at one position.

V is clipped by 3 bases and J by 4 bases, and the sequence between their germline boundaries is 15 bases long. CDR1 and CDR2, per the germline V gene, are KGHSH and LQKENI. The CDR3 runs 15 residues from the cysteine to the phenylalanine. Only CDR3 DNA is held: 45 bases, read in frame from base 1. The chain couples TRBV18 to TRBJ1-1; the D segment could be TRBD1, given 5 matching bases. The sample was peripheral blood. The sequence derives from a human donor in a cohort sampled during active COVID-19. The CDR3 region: CASSPTGGGTTEAFF. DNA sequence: TGTGCCAGCTCACCCACCGGAGGAGGGACCACTGAAGCTTTCTTT.